Reported below is one T cell receptor beta chain. The antigen remains undetermined. Germline V gene data show CDR1 as ENHRY and CDR2 as SYGVKD. V lost 6 bases to trimming and J lost 7 bases; unmatched junction nucleotides: 7. The CDR3 totals 15 residues. The data were taken from a study of cytomegalovirus exposure and HLA in healthy donors. Study-level points and caveats: Using the classifier, cytomegalovirus status was reportedly diagnosed with high specificity and sensitivity. Later work associated around 18,000 TCR beta sequences with HLA alleles at 0.05 false discovery rate. Available immune exposure information was restricted to CMV serostatus only. The CMV antigen specificity of a few CMV-associated chains was confirmed through in vitro analysis.

Use of 60 Vbeta and 13 Jbeta primers characterized the PCR. Using immunoSEQ multiplex PCR, the repertoire was profiled, and TCRdb retains in-frame clones only, with some absent. This table holds around 110,000 clones, 75% found once. This receptor was identified in a male donor in good health and CMV-seropositive. The sequenced material came from PBMCs. The gene calls are TRBV10-3 and TRBJ2-2, with 11 bases fitting TRBD1. The CDR3 region is CAIRPGTGGDGELFF. Here the CDR3 DNA reads TGTGCCATCAGACCTGGGACAGGGGGAGACGGGGAGCTGTTTTTT.